The present entry profiles one TCR beta chain with its context. The source of the sample is a study of shared clonotypes between healthy human individuals. V lost 8 bases and J lost 5, with 15 bases in between. CDR1 SGHAT and CDR2 FQNNGV come from the germline V gene. The CDR3 length is 14 residues. TCRdb's copy holds only in-frame clones and misses some; the assay was immunoSEQ multiplex PCR. This sample has a few hundred thousand clones, with around four fifths found just once. The specimen sequenced was memory CD4+ T cells sorted from blood. Subset in this sample: CD45RA-negative fraction. The sequence was collected from a man aged 25-45 years in good health. This rearrangement joins TRBV11-2 to TRBJ2-2; possible D gene TRBD2, 6 bases. The CDR3 spells CASGFGGLTGELFF. The DNA of the CDR3 is TGTGCCAGCGGGTTTGGGGGGTTAACCGGGGAGCTGTTTTTT.